This T cell receptor (beta chain) is from a study of T cell repertoires in cytomegalovirus infection. Study summary: From public TCR beta signatures came an indication of both CMV infection and matching HLA type. Study results and limitations: People with CMV and the relevant HLA were identified by cumulative public TCR beta family frequency. What dominated the ex vivo response were HLA-C-restricted CMV-specific TCR beta clonotypes.

This clonotype was observed at least ten times. Its antigen is unknown. V lost 0 bases and J lost 6, with 14 bases in between. The CDR3 sequence is 16 residues long. MiXCR, applied by TCRdb to the reads, yields one record per CDR3 protein. Of about 80,000 distinct CDR3 sequences in the sample, 3.5% to 4.5% are singletons; the top ten hold approximately 4.6%. This receptor was identified in a human donor in good health (CMV status not recorded). Some clones in this sample may be carry-over from other donors' samples. The V and J genes are TRBV12-3 or TRBV12-4 and TRBJ1-4; D ambiguous. What was sequenced was PBMCs. As DNA, the CDR3 is TGTGCCAGCAGTTTAGCGATAGCAGCACTAGATGAAAAACTGTTTTTT. Its translation: CASSLAIAALDEKLFF.